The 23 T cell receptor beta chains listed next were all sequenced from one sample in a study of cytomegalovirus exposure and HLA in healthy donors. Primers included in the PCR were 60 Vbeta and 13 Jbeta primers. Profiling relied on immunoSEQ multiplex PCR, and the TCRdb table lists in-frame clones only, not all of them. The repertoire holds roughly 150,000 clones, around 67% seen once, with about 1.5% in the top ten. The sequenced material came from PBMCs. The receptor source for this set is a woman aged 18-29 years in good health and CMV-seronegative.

CDR3 protein: CASSFGGGQETQYF. The CDR3 DNA reads TGCGCCAGCAGCTTCGGGGGGGGTCAAGAGACCCAGTACTTC. The gene calls are TRBV5-1 and TRBJ2-5; 8 bases fit TRBD2. The V gene end was trimmed by 2 bases and the J gene end by 2 bases; junction bases not matched to a gene: 2. Germline CDR1 SGHRS, CDR2 YFSETQ. The CDR3 has 14 amino acids.

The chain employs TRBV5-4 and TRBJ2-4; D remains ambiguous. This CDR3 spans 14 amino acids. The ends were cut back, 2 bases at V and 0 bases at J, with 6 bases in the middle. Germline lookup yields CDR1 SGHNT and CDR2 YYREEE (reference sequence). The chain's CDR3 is CASSFVGAKNIQYF. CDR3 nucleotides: TGTGCCAGCAGCTTCGTCGGAGCCAAAAACATTCAGTACTTC.

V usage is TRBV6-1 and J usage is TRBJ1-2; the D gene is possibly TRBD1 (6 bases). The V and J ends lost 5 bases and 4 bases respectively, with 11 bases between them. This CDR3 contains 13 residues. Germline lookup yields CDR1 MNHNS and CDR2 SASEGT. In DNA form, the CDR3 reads TGTGCCAGCAGTCAGGGGTTTGGCTATGGCTACACCTTC. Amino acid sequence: CASSQGFGYGYTF.

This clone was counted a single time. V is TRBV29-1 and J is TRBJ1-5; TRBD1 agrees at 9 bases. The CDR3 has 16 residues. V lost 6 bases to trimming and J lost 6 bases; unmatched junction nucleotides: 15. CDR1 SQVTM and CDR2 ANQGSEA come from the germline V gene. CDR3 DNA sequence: TGCAGCGTCGCGGGACAGGGAGGAACAGGCAGTCAGCCCCAGCATTTT. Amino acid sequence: CSVAGQGGTGSQPQHF.

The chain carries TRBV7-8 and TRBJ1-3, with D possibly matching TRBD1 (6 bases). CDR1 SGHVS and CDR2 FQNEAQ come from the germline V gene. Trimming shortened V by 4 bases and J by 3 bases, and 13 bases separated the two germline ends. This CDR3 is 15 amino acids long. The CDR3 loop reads CASSYRGGGGNTIYF. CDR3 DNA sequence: TGTGCCAGCAGCTATAGGGGGGGCGGTGGAAACACCATATATTTT.

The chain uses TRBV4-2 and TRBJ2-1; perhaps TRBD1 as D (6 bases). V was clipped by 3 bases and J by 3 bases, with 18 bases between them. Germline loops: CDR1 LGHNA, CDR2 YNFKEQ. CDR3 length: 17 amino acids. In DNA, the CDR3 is TGTGCCAGCAGCCACCGAACACAGGGTGTTGTCTACAATGAGCAGTTCTTC. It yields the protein CASSHRTQGVVYNEQFF.

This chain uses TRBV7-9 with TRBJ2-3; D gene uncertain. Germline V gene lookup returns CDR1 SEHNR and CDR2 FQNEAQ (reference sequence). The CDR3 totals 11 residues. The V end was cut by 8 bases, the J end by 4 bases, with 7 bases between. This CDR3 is CASPEADTQYF. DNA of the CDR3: TGTGCCAGCCCCGAGGCAGATACGCAGTATTTT.

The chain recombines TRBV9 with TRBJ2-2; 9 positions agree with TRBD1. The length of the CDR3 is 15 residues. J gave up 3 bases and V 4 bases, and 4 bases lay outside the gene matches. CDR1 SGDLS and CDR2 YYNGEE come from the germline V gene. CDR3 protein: CASSRRTGDTGELFF. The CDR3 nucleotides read TGTGCCAGCAGCCGGAGGACAGGGGACACCGGGGAGCTGTTTTTT. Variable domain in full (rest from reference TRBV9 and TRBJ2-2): DSGVTQTPKHLITATGQRVTLRCSPRSGDLSVYWYQQSLDQGLQFLIQYYNGEERAKGNILERFSAQQFPDLHSELNLSSLELGDSALYFCASSRRTGDTGELFFGEGSRLTVL.

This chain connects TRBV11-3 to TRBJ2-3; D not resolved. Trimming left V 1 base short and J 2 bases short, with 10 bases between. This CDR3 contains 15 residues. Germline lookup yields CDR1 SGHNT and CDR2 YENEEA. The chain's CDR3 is CASSLVTGITDTQYF. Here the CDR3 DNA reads TGTGCCAGCAGCTTAGTTACGGGTATCACAGATACGCAGTATTTT.

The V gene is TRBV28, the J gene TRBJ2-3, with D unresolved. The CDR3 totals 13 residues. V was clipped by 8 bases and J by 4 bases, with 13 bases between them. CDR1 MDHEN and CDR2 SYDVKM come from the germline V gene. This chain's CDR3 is CASFPSAADTQYF. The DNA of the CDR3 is TGTGCCAGCTTCCCCTCGGCGGCAGATACGCAGTATTTT. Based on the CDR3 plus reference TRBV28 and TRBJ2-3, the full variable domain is DVKVTQSSRYLVKRTGEKVFLECVQDMDHENMFWYRQDPGLGLRLIYFSYDVKMKEKGDIPEGYSVSREKKERFSLILESASTNQTSMYLCASFPSAADTQYFGPGTRLTVL.

CDR3 residues: CASSHRTGSQDEQFF. The CDR3 nucleotides read TGTGCCAGCAGCCATCGGACAGGGTCCCAAGATGAGCAGTTCTTC. V gene TRBV14 combines with J gene TRBJ2-1, with TRBD1 matching 8 bases. V trimming: 3 bases; J trimming: 8 bases; junction bases outside the gene matches: 9. Per the germline V gene, CDR1 is SGHDN and CDR2 is FVKESK. The CDR3 consists of 15 residues.

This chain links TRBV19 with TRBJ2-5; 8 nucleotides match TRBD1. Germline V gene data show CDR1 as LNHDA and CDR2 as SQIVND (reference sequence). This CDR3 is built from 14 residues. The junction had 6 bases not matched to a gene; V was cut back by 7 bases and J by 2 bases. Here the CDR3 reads CASKVDRGQETQYF. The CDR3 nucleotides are TGTGCCAGTAAGGTAGACAGGGGACAAGAGACCCAGTACTTC.

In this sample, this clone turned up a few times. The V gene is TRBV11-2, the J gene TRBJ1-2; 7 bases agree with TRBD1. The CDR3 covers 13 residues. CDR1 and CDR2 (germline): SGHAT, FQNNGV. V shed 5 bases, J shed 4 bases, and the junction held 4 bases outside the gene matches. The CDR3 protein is CASSRDSSYGYTF. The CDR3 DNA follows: TGTGCCAGCAGCCGGGACAGCTCCTATGGCTACACCTTC.

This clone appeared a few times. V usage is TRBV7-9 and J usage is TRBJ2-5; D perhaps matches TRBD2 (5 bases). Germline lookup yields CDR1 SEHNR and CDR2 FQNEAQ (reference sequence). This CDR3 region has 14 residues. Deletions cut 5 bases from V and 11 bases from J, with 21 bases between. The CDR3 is CASSPRDTVWEQYF. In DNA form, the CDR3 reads TGTGCCAGCAGCCCACGAGACACCGTATGGGAGCAGTACTTC.

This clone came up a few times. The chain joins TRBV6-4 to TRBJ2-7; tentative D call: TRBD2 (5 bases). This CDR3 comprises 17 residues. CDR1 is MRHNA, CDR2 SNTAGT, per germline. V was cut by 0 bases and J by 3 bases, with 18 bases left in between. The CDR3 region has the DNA TGTGCCAGCAGTGACTCGAAAATTGGGCGGGCGGACTACGAGCAGTACGTC. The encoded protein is CASSDSKIGRADYEQYV.

CDR3 nucleotides: TGTGCCAGCAGAGAGCTGGGGGGTGGTGAAGCTTTCTTT. Protein: CASRELGGGEAFF. The J gene is TRBJ1-1, the V gene TRBV9, with D possibly matching TRBD1 (5 bases). The CDR3 has 13 amino acids. V lost 5 bases to trimming and J lost 7 bases, with 15 bases between them. Germline CDR1 is SGDLS and CDR2 is YYNGEE.

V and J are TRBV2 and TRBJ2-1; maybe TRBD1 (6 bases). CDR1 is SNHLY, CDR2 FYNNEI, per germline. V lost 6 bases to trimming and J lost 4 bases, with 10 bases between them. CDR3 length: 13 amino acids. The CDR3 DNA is TGTGCCAGCAGCCGGGGACAATACAATGAGCAGTTCTTC. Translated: CASSRGQYNEQFF.

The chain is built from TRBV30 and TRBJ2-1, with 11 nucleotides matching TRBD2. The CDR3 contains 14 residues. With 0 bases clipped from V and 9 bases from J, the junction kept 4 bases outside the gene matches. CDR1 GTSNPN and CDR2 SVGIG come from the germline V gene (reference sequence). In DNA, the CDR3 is TGTGCCTGGAGTGTAACTAGCGGGAGCAGTGAGCAGTTCTTC. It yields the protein CAWSVTSGSSEQFF.

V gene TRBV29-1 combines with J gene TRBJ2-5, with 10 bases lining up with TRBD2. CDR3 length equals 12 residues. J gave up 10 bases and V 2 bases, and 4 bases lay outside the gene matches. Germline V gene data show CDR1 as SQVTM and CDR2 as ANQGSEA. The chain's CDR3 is CSVEHSGGLQYF. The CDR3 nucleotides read TGCAGCGTTGAACATAGCGGGGGGCTCCAGTACTTC.

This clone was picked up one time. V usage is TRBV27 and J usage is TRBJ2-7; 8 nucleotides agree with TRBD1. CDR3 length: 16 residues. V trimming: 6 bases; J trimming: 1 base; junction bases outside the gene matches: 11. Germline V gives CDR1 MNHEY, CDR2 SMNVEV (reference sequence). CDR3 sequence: CASRGRRQGASYEQYV. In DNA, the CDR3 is TGTGCCAGCAGGGGACGTCGGCAGGGGGCGTCCTACGAGCAGTACGTC.

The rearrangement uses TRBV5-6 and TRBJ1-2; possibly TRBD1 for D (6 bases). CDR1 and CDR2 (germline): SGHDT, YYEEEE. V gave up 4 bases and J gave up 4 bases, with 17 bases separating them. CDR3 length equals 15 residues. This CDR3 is CASSRNRVPLYGYTF. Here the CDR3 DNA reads TGTGCCAGCAGCCGGAACAGGGTGCCCCTCTATGGCTACACCTTC.

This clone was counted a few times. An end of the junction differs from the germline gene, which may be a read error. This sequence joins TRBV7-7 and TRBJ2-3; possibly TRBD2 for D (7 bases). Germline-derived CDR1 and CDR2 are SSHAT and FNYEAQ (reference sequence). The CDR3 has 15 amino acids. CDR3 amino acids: CASSVSTAGADTQYF. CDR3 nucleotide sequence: TGTGCTAGCAGCGTCTCCACCGCGGGGGCGGATACGCAGTATTTT.

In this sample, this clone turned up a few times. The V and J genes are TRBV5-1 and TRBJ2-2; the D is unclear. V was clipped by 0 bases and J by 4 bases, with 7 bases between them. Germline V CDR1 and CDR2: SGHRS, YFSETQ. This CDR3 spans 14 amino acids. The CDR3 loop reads CASSLDSPTGELFF. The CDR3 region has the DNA TGCGCCAGCAGCTTGGACAGCCCCACCGGGGAGCTGTTTTTT.